The clone carrying this T cell receptor beta chain was observed once. The antigen is unknown. Trimming left V 2 bases short and J 4 bases short, with 6 bases between. The CDR3 loop spans 12 amino acids. CDR1 is MNHEY and CDR2 is SVGAGI in the germline V gene. This specimen comes from a study of cytomegalovirus exposure and HLA in healthy donors. PCR involved 60 Vbeta and 13 Jbeta primers. Here immunoSEQ multiplex PCR was the method, and the copy in TCRdb shows in-frame clones only, minus some. Of fewer than 180,000 clones listed, 60% to 85% are singletons. Study observations and caveats: CMV antigen specificity of three CMV-associated chains was confirmed in vitro.

Sequenced sample: PBMCs. This chain uses TRBV6-5 with TRBJ2-7; the D is unclear. The sequence was obtained from a middle-aged man in good health and CMV-seropositive. CDR3 sequence reads: CASSYNGYEQYF. The CDR3, as DNA: TGTGCCAGCAGTTACAACGGGTACGAGCAGTACTTC.